A selection of T cell receptor beta chains follows, all from one sample in a study of blood T cells in healthy people across ages. TCRdb re-called the 5' RACE reads with MiXCR, one entry per CDR3 protein. The sample has about a million distinct CDR3 sequences; 51% are singletons. The specimen sequenced was blood. All receptors come from a woman aged 55-69 years in good health. Both conserved end residues are part of each CDR3. A D gene is named only where the DNA matches it firmly. Size tells how often a clone was seen (once, few, many) or the class of an expanded clone, and some rows leave it out.

NA	TRBV4-2	TRBJ1-5	NA	CASSQHRDSQPQHF	TGTGCCAGCAGCCAGCACAGGGATTCTCAGCCCCAGCATTTT
NA	TRBV6-5	TRBJ2-7	TRBD2	CASSYSGGGWGSEQYF	TGTGCCAGCAGTTACTCGGGGGGGGGATGGGGATCCGAGCAGTACTTC
NA	TRBV5-6	TRBJ1-1	NA	CASSLVPRQLNTEAFF	TGTGCCAGCAGCTTGGTACCGCGACAGCTGAACACTGAAGCTTTCTTT
NA	TRBV10-2	TRBJ2-7	NA	CASSASTEQYF	TGCGCCAGCAGTGCTTCGACCGAGCAGTACTTC
NA	TRBV6-2/TRBV6-3	TRBJ1-2	NA	CASNLGQLGGYGYTF	TGTGCCAGCAACCTGGGACAACTCGGGGGCTATGGCTACACCTTC
NA	TRBV14	TRBJ2-1	NA	CASSPLGGSSYNEQFF	TGTGCCAGCAGCCCCCTGGGGGGAAGCTCCTACAATGAGCAGTTCTTC
few	TRBV12-3/TRBV12-4	TRBJ1-2	NA	CASSLRRAPNYGYTF	TGTGCCAGCAGTTTAAGGAGGGCCCCTAACTATGGCTACACCTTC
NA	TRBV28	TRBJ2-3	NA	CASSFTRGMAVDTQYF	TGTGCCAGCAGTTTCACTAGGGGGATGGCGGTAGATACGCAGTATTTT
NA	TRBV12-3/TRBV12-4	TRBJ2-6	NA	CAGRGSGANVLTF	TGTGCTGGGAGGGGGTCTGGGGCCAACGTCCTGACTTTC
NA	TRBV27	TRBJ2-1	TRBD2	CASSLGVAGLNEQFF	TGTGCCAGCAGTCTCGGGGTAGCGGGACTCAATGAGCAGTTCTTC
few	TRBV28	TRBJ2-7	TRBD2	CASSSGGEGYEQYF	TGTGCCAGCAGCTCGGGGGGAGAAGGGTACGAGCAGTACTTC
NA	TRBV30	TRBJ1-4	NA	CAWRRSNHEKLFF	TGTGCCTGGAGAAGGAGCAACCATGAAAAACTGTTTTTT
many	TRBV10-2	TRBJ2-3	NA	CASRPDRAGDTQYF	TGCGCCAGCAGGCCGGACAGAGCAGGGGATACGCAGTATTTT
NA	TRBV20-1	TRBJ2-7	NA	CSAREGYGARDEQYF	TGCAGTGCTAGAGAAGGGTATGGGGCACGCGACGAGCAGTACTTC
NA	TRBV18	TRBJ2-4	TRBD1	CASSARDRGTELANIQYF	TGTGCCAGCTCAGCCCGGGACCGAGGGACAGAGTTGGCGAACATTCAGTACTTC
few	TRBV27	TRBJ2-3	TRBD2	CASSSIFISGITDTQYF	TGTGCCAGCAGTTCCATTTTTATTAGCGGGATCACAGATACGCAGTATTTT
few	TRBV29-1	TRBJ2-1	NA	CSSRQGGNNEQFF	TGCAGCTCCAGACAGGGAGGGAACAATGAGCAGTTCTTC
NA	TRBV7-2	TRBJ2-5	NA	CASSLVLNEQYF	TGTGCCAGCAGCTTAGTTCTGAATGAGCAGTACTTC
NA	TRBV14	TRBJ1-2	TRBD1	CASSQQTGSRGYTF	TGTGCCAGCAGCCAACAGACAGGGAGTCGTGGCTACACCTTC
NA	TRBV20-1	TRBJ2-7	TRBD2	CSARPGMAGGRYEQYF	TGCAGTGCTAGGCCTGGGATGGCGGGAGGCCGATACGAGCAGTACTTC
NA	TRBV25-1	TRBJ1-5	TRBD1	CASSDGQGAHSNQPQHF	TGTGCCAGCAGTGACGGACAGGGGGCCCATAGCAATCAGCCCCAGCATTTT
few	TRBV4-2	TRBJ1-2	NA	CASSQDGGSTGYTF	TGTGCCAGCAGCCAAGACGGGGGTTCAACTGGCTACACCTTC
once	TRBV12-3/TRBV12-4	TRBJ2-1	TRBD1	CASSFVVGPGQGFNEQFF	TGTGCCAGCAGTTTCGTAGTGGGCCCGGGACAGGGGTTCAATGAGCAGTTCTTC
few	TRBV9	TRBJ2-5	NA	CASSALSGPLPETQYF	TGTGCCAGCAGCGCTTTAAGCGGACCTCTGCCAGAGACCCAGTACTTC
NA	TRBV12-3/TRBV12-4	TRBJ2-5	NA	CASSFSPYLGPQETQYF	TGTGCCAGCAGTTTTTCCCCCTACCTAGGGCCCCAAGAGACCCAGTACTTC
NA	TRBV11-2	TRBJ2-5	TRBD2	CASSLNSGPQETQYF	TGTGCCAGCAGCTTAAATAGCGGGCCACAAGAGACCCAGTACTTC
NA	TRBV4-3	TRBJ2-7	TRBD2	CASSPDTSDSYEQYF	TGCGCCAGCAGCCCCGATACTAGCGACTCCTACGAGCAGTACTTC
NA	TRBV18	TRBJ2-5	NA	CASSPTRQTRETQYF	TGTGCCAGCTCACCAACCCGACAGACCCGGGAGACCCAGTACTTC
NA	TRBV2	TRBJ2-6	NA	CASSEYLSLGANVLTF	TGTGCCAGCAGTGAATATTTGTCGCTCGGGGCCAACGTCCTGACTTTC